This T cell receptor (beta chain) was obtained from a study of T cell repertoires in cytomegalovirus infection. For the study at large: Public TCR beta signatures marked donors with CMV infection and the matching HLA.

TCRdb fed the reads into MiXCR, producing one record per CDR3 protein. The sample has more than 150,000 distinct CDR3 sequences, 15% to 20% seen once. The CDR3 contains 14 residues. The V gene end was trimmed by 5 bases and the J gene end by 1 base; junction bases not matched to a gene: 5. Germline V gene lookup returns CDR1 DFQATT and CDR2 SNEGSKA (reference sequence). The V call is TRBV20-1, the J call TRBJ2-7; 10 positions match TRBD2. Sequencing was done on a sample of CD8+ T cells from PBMCs. This TCR was sampled from a human donor in good health (CMV status not recorded). Some clones in this sample may be carry-over from other donors' samples. CDR3 DNA: TGCAGTGCTTACCTAGCGGGAGAATCCTACGAGCAGTACTTC. Translating gives CSAYLAGESYEQYF.